This note documents a single TCR beta chain sequence. Antigen specificity is unknown. V gave up 3 bases and J gave up 3 bases, with 15 bases separating them. Per the germline V gene, CDR1 is WSHSY and CDR2 is SAAADI. CDR3 length: 15 amino acids. This specimen belongs to a study of immune evolution from preneoplasia to lung adenocarcinoma. Some clones are missing from TCRdb's copy, which holds only in-frame ones; the method was immunoSEQ multiplex PCR. The sample lists thousands of clones; roughly 75% were seen once. Between the mid-2010s and the late 2010s, patients underwent resection in Japan or China. Histologic diagnosis was independently verified by two lung pathologists. General observations from the study: Clonality was highest in normal lung, lower in later-stage lesions apparently. From normal lung to invasive adenocarcinoma, top clone frequencies appeared to decrease.

The sequencing sample was made of FFPE adjacent normal lung tissue. The chain couples TRBV10-2 to TRBJ2-7; the D is unclear. The receptor was derived from a person aged 60-80 years with lung adenocarcinoma. This CDR3 reads CASSDPHLIGYEQYF. The DNA of the CDR3 is TGCGCCAGCAGTGACCCTCACCTAATTGGCTACGAGCAGTACTTC.